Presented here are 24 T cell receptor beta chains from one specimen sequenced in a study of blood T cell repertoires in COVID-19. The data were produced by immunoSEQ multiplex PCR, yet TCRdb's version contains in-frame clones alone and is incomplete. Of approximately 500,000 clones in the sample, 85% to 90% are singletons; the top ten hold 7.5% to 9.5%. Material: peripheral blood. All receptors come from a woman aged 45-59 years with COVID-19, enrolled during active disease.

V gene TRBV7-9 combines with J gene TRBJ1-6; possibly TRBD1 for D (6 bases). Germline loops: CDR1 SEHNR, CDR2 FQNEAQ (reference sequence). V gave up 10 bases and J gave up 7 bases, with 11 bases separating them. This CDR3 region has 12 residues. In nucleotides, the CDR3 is TGTGCCATTACAGGGAGAAATTCACCCCTCCACTTT. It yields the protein CAITGRNSPLHF.

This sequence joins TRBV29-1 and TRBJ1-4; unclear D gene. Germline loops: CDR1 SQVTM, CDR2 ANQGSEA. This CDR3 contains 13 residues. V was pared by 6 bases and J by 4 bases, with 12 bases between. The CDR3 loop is CSVLQNLNEKLFF. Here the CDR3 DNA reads TGCAGCGTCCTACAGAATCTTAATGAAAAACTGTTTTTT.

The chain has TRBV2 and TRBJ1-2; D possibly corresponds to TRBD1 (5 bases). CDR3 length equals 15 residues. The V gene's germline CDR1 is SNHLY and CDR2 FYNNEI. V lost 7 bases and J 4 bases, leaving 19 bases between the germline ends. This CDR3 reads CASTDLLRVSYGYTF. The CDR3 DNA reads TGTGCCAGCACCGACCTTCTCAGGGTGTCCTATGGCTACACCTTC.

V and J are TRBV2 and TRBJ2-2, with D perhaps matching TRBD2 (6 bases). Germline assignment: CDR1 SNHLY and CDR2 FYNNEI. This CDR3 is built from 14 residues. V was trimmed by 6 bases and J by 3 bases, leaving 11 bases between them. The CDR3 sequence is CASRGGEYTGELFF. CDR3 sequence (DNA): TGTGCCAGCAGGGGCGGGGAGTACACCGGGGAGCTGTTTTTT.

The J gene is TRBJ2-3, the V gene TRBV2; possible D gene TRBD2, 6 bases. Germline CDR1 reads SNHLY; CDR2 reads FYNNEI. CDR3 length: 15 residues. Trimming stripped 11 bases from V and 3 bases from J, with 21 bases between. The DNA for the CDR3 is TGTGCCGCCGGAGGGACTGACGCACAAACAGATACGCAGTATTTT. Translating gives CAAGGTDAQTDTQYF.

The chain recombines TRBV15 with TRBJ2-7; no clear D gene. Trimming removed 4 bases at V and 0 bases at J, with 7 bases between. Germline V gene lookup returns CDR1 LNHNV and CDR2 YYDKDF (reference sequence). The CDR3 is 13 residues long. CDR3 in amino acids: CATSIARSYEQYF. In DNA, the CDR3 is TGTGCCACCAGCATAGCCCGCTCCTACGAGCAGTACTTC.

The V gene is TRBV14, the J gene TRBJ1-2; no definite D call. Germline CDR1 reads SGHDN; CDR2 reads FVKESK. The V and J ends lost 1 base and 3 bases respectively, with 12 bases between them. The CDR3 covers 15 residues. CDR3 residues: CASSQGGHRDYGYTF. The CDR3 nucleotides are TGTGCCAGCAGCCAAGGAGGGCACCGTGACTATGGCTACACCTTC.

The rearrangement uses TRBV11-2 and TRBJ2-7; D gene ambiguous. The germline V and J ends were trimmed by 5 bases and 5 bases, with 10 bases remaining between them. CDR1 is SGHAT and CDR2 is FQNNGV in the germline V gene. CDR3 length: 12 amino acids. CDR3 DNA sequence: TGTGCCAGCAGCCCCGGGTATAACGAGCAGTACTTC. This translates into CASSPGYNEQYF.

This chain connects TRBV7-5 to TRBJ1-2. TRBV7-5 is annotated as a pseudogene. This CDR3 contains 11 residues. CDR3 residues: CASSLPYGYTF. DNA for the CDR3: TGTGCCAGCAGTTTACCGTATGGCTACACCTTC.

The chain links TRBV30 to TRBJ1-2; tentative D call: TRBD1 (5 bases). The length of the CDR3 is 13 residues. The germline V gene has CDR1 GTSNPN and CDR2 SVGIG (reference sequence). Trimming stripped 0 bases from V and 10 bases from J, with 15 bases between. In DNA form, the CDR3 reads TGTGCCTGGAGTGTGGGAGGGGCGATGGCCTACACCTTC. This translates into CAWSVGGAMAYTF.

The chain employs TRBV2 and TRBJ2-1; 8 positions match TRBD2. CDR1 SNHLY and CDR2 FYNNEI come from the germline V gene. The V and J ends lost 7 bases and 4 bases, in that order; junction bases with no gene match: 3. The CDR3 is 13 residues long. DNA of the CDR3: TGTGCCAGCACTAGACTAGCGTACAATGAGCAGTTCTTC. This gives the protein CASTRLAYNEQFF. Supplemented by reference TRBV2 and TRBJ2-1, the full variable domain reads EPEVTQTPSHQVTQMGQEVILRCVPISNHLYFYWYRQILGQKVEFLVSFYNNEISEKSEIFDDQFSVERPDGSNFTLKIRSTKLEDSAMYFCASTRLAYNEQFFGPGTRLTVL.

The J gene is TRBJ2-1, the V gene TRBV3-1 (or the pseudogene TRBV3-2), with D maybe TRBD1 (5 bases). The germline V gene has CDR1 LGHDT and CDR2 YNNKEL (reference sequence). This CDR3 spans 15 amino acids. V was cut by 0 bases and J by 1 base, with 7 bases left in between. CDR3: CASSQDQGSYNEQFF. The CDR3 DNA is TGTGCCAGCAGCCAAGATCAGGGTTCCTACAATGAGCAGTTCTTC.

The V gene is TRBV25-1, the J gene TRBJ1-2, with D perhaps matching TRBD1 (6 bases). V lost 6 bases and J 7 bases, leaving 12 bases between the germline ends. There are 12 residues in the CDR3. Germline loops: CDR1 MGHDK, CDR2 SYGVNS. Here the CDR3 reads CASRRGASGYTF. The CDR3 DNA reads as TGTGCCAGCAGGCGGGGGGCGTCTGGCTACACCTTC.

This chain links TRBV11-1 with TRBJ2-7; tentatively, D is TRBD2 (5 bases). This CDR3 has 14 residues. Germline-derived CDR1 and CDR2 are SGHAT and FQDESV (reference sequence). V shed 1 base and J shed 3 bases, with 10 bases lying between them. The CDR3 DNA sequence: TGTGCCAGCAGCTTAGTCCCGGGGAACTACGAGCAGTACTTC. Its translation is CASSLVPGNYEQYF.

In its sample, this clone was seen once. The CDR3 reads CASSLGDRGTQYF. The CDR3 coding sequence is TGTGCCAGCAGCTTAGGAGATCGGGGGACCCAGTACTTC. J is TRBJ2-5 and V is TRBV6-6; a possible D gene is TRBD2 (5 bases). CDR1 and CDR2 (germline): MNHNY, SVGAGI (reference sequence). The CDR3 length is 13 residues. V lost 6 bases and J lost 7, with 15 bases in between.

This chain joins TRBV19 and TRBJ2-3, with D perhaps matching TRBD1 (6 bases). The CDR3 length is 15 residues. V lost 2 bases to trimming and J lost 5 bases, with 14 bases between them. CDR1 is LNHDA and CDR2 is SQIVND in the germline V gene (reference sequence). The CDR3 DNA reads TGTGCCAGTAGTATACCCAGGGGCCGAGGAGATACGCAGTATTTT. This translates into CASSIPRGRGDTQYF. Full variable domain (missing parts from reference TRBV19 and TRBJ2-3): DGGITQSPKYLFRKEGQNVTLSCEQNLNHDAMYWYRQDPGQGLRLIYYSQIVNDFQKGDIAEGYSVSREKKESFPLTVTSAQKNPTAFYLCASSIPRGRGDTQYFGPGTRLTVL.

In nucleotides, the CDR3 is TGCGCCAGCAGCCCCGGGACTATTTCTGGGGAGCAGTACTTC. Residues: CASSPGTISGEQYF. The V call is TRBV5-1, the J call TRBJ2-7; 7 bases agree with TRBD2. The germline CDR1 and CDR2 sequences are SGHRS and YFSETQ. The CDR3 has 14 amino acids. J gave up 7 bases and V 4 bases, and 11 bases lay outside the gene matches. The whole variable domain, filled in from reference TRBV5-1 and TRBJ2-7, reads KAGVTQTPRYLIKTRGQQVTLSCSPISGHRSVSWYQQTPGQGLQFLFEYFSETQRNKGNFPGRFSGRQFSNSRSEMNVSTLELGDSALYLCASSPGTISGEQYFGPGTRLTVT.

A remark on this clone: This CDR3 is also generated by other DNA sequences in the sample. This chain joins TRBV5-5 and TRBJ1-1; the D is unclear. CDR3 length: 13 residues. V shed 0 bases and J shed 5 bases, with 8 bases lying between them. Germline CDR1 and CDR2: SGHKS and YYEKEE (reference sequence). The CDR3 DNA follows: TGTGCCAGCAGCTTGGGAAGCGGAACTGAAGCTTTCTTT. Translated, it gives CASSLGSGTEAFF.

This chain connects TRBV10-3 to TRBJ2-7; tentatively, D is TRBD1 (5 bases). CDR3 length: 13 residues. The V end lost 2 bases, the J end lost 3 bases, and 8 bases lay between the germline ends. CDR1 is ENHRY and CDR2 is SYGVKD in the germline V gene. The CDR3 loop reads CAISETDSYEQYF. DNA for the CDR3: TGTGCCATCAGTGAGACCGACAGCTACGAGCAGTACTTC.

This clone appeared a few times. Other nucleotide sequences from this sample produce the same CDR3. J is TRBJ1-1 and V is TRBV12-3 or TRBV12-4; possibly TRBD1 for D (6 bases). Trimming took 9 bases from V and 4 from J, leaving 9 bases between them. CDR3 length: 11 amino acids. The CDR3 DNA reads TGTGCCAGTTTCAGGGGCACTGAAGCTTTCTTT. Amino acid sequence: CASFRGTEAFF.

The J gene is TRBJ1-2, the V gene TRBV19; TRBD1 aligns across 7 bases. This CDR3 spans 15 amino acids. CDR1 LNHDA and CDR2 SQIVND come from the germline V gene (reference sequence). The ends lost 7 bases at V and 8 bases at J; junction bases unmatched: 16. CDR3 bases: TGTGCCAGTAAAACCTTAGCGACAGGGCTCGGCGGCTACACCTTC. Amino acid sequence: CASKTLATGLGGYTF.

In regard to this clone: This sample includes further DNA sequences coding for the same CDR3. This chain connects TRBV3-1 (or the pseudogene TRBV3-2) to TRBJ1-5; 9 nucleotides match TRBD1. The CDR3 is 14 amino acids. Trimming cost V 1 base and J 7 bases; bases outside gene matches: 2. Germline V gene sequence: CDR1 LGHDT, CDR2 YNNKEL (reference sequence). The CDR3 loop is CASSQGQGDQPQHF. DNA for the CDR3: TGTGCCAGCAGCCAAGGACAGGGGGACCAGCCCCAGCATTTT.

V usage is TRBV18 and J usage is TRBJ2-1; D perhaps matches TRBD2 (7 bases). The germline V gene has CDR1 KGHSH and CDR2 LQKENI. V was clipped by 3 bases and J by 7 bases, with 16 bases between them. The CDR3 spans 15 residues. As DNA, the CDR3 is TGTGCCAGCTCACCGCGGGGGCCCCCGGAGAATGAGCAGTTCTTC. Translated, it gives CASSPRGPPENEQFF.

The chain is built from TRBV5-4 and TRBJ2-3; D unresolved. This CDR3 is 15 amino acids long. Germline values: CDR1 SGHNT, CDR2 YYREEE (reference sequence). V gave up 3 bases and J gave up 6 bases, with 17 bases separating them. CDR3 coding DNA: TGTGCCAGCAGCTCTGTATTCGGTCAAGTTGATACGCAGTATTTT. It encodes CASSSVFGQVDTQYF.